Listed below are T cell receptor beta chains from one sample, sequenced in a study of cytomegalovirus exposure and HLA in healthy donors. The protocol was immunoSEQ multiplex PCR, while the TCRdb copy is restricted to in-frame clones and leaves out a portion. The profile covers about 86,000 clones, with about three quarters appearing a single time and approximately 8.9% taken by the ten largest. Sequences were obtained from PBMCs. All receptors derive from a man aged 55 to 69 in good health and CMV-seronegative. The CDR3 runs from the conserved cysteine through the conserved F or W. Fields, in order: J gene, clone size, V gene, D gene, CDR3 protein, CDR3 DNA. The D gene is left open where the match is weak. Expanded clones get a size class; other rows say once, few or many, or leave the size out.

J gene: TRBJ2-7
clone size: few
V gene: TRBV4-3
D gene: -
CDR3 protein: CASSQDLGLRTYEQYF
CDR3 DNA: TGCGCCAGCAGCCAAGATTTAGGACTACGGACTTACGAGCAGTACTTC

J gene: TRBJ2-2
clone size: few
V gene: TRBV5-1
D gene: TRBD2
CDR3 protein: CASRTSGRSDGELFF
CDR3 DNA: TGCGCCAGCAGGACTAGCGGGAGATCAGACGGGGAGCTGTTTTTT

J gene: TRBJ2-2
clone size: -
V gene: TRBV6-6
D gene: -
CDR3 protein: CASKPRLAGTGELFF
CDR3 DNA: TGTGCCAGCAAACCAAGGCTAGCCGGGACCGGGGAGCTGTTTTTT

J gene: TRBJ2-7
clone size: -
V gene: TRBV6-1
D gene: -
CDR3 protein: CASSEKGEQYF
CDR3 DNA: TGTGCCAGCAGTGAAAAGGGGGAGCAGTACTTC

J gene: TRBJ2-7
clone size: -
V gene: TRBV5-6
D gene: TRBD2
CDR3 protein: CASSLDGTSGSNTDYEQYF
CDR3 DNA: TGTGCCAGCAGCTTGGACGGGACTAGCGGAAGTAACACTGACTACGAGCAGTACTTC

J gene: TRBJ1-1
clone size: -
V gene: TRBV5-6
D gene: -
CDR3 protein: CASTYGTWFGEAFF
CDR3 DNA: TGTGCCAGCACCTACGGGACATGGTTTGGTGAAGCTTTCTTT

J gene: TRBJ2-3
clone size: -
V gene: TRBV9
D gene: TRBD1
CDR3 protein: CASSPRQGADTQYF
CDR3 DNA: TGTGCCAGCAGCCCCAGACAGGGAGCAGATACGCAGTATTTT

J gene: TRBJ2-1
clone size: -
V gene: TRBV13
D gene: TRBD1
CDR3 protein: CASSLVGQEYNEQFF
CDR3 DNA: TGTGCCAGCAGCTTAGTGGGACAGGAGTACAATGAGCAGTTCTTC

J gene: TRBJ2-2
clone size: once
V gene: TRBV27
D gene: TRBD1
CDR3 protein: CASRVQGINTGELFF
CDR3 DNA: TGTGCCAGCAGGGTACAGGGGATTAACACCGGGGAGCTGTTTTTT

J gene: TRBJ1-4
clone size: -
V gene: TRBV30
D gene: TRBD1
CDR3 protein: CAWSRWTGRDEKLFF
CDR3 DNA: TGTGCCTGGAGTAGATGGACAGGGAGGGATGAAAAACTGTTTTTT

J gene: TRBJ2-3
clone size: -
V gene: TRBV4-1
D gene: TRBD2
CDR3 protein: CASSHLIAGGFTDTQYF
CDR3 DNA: TGCGCCAGCAGCCACCTTATAGCGGGGGGATTCACAGATACGCAGTATTTT

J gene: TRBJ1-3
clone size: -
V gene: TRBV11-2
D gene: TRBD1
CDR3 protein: CASSRQGGNSGNTIYF
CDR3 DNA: TGTGCCAGCAGCCGACAGGGGGGTAATTCTGGAAACACCATATATTTT

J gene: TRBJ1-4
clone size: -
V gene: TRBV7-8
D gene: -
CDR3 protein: CASSLANHGLFF
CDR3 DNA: TGTGCCAGCAGCTTAGCTAATCACGGACTGTTTTTT

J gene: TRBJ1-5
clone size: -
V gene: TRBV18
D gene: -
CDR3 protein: CASSPYRGSDGEPQHF
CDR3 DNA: TGTGCCAGCTCACCATACAGAGGGTCTGATGGCGAGCCCCAGCATTTT

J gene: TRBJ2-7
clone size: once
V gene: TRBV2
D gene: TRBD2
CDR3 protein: CASSELGLAGEKYEQYF
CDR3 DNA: TGTGCCAGCAGTGAATTGGGACTAGCGGGGGAGAAGTACGAGCAGTACTTC

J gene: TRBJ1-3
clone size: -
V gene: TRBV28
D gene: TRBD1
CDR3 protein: CASSPRGTGRNTIYF
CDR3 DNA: TGTGCCAGCAGTCCCCGGGGGACAGGGAGAAACACCATATATTTT

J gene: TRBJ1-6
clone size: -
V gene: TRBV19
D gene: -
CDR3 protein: CASSEQGNSPLHF
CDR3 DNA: TGTGCCAGTAGTGAACAGGGTAACTCACCCCTCCACTTT

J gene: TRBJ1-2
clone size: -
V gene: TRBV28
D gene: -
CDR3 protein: CASRRPGQTSYTF
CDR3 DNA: TGTGCCAGCAGACGCCCCGGACAGACCTCCTACACCTTC

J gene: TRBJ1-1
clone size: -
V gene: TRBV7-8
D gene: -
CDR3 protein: CASSLDLGDRPTEAFF
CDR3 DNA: TGTGCCAGCAGCTTAGACTTAGGTGACAGGCCCACTGAAGCTTTCTTT

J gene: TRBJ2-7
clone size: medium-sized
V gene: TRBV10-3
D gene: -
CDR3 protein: CAISERGRYEQYF
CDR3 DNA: TGTGCCATCAGTGAGAGGGGTCGGTACGAGCAGTACTTC

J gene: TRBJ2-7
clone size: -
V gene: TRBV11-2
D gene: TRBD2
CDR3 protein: CASSPSGVYEQYF
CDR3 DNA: TGTGCCAGCAGCCCAAGCGGGGTCTACGAGCAGTACTTC

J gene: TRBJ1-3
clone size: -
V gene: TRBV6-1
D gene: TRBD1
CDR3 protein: CASSPTGGRNTIYF
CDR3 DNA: TGTGCCAGCAGTCCTACAGGGGGGAGAAACACCATATATTTT

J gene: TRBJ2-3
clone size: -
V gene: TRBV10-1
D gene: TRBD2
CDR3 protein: CASGGEIRDTQYF
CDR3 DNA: TGCGCCAGCGGGGGGGAAATTAGGGATACGCAGTATTTT

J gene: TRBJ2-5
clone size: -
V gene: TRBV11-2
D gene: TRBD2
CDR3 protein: CASSFAAGGETQYF
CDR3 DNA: TGTGCCAGCAGCTTCGCAGCGGGGGGAGAGACCCAGTACTTC

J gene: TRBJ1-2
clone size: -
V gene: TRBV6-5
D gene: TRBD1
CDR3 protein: CASSRDRAPYGYTF
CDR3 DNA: TGTGCCAGCAGCCGGGACAGGGCGCCATATGGCTACACCTTC

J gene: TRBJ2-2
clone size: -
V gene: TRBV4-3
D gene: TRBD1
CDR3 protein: CASSQPGQLNTGELFF
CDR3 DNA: TGCGCCAGCAGCCAGCCGGGACAGTTGAACACCGGGGAGCTGTTTTTT

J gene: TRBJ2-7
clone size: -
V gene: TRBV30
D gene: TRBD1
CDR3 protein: CAWSQGTQGTYEQYF
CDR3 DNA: TGTGCCTGGAGTCAAGGGACACAGGGGACCTACGAGCAGTACTTC

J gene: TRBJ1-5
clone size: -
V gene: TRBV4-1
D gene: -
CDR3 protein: CASSPGGGGYQPQHF
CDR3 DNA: TGCGCCAGCAGCCCGGGGGGGGGCGGCTATCAGCCCCAGCATTTT

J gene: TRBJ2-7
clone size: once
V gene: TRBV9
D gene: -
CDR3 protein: CASSVGPTGSPYEQYF
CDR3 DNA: TGTGCCAGCAGCGTAGGCCCCACGGGTTCTCCCTACGAGCAGTACTTC

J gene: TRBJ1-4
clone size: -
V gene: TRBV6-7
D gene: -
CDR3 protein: CASSFTGLMKNLFF
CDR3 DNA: TGTGCCAGCAGTTTCACAGGCCTAATGAAAAATCTGTTTTTT

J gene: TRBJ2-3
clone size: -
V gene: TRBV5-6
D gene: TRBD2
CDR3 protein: CASSSLAGTDTQYF
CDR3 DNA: TGTGCCAGCAGCTCCTTAGCGGGAACAGATACGCAGTATTTT

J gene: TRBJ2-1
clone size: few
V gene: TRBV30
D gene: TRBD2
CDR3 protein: CAWRGTSGGAGEQFF
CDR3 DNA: TGTGCCTGGAGAGGGACTAGCGGGGGGGCAGGTGAGCAGTTCTTC

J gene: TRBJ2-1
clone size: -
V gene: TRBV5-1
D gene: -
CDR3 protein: CASSPLQVYNEQFF
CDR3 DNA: TGCGCCAGCAGCCCGCTACAGGTTTACAATGAGCAGTTCTTC

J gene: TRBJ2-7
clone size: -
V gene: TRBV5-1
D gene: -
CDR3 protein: CASSMSGGGDEQYF
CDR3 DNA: TGCGCCAGCAGTATGTCTGGGGGCGGTGACGAGCAGTACTTC

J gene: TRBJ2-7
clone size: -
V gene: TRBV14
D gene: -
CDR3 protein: CASSQQTGSQLEQYF
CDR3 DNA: TGTGCCAGCAGCCAACAGACAGGTTCCCAACTAGAGCAGTACTTC

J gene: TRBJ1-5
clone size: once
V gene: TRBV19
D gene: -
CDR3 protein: CASSIVDRNQPQHF
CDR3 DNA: TGTGCCAGTAGTATAGTCGACAGGAATCAGCCCCAGCATTTT

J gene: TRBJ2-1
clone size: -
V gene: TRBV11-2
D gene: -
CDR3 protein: CASRRGEGLGEQFF
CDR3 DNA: TGTGCCAGCAGGAGGGGGGAGGGCCTCGGTGAGCAGTTCTTC

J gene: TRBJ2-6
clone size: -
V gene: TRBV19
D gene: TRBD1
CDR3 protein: CASSLTGQGASGANVLTF
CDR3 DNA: TGTGCCAGTAGTCTTACGGGACAGGGGGCATCTGGGGCCAACGTCCTGACTTTC